The 22 T cell receptor beta chains below were found in one sample sequenced in a study of immune evolution from preneoplasia to lung adenocarcinoma. TCRdb's copy holds only in-frame clones and misses some; the assay was immunoSEQ multiplex PCR. The table records around 7,000 clones, roughly four fifths of them present only once. Source material: FFPE atypical adenomatous hyperplasia tissue from the lung. Sample subset: atypical adenomatous hyperplasia (AAH), lung preneoplasia. The receptors shown here come from a donor older than 65 with lung adenocarcinoma. Some clones in this sample may be carry-over from other donors' samples.

V and J are TRBV5-1 and TRBJ2-5; no firm D call. The J call could be wrong; TRBJ2-7 is a better fit for the DNA end. This CDR3 has 13 amino acids. Germline loops: CDR1 SGHRS, CDR2 YFSETQ. CDR3 in amino acids: CASSLAGIHEQYF. In nucleotides, the CDR3 is TGCGCCAGCAGCTTGGCCGGTATCCACGAGCAGTACTTC.

The table lists this clone with a few counts. The gene calls are TRBV5-6 and TRBJ1-2; D is ambiguous. Germline V gene lookup returns CDR1 SGHDT and CDR2 YYEEEE. The CDR3 extends over 12 amino acids. The germline V and J ends were trimmed by 1 base and 8 bases, with 9 bases remaining between them. The CDR3 spells CASSLSLGGYTF. The CDR3 bases are TGTGCCAGCAGCTTGTCACTGGGGGGCTACACCTTC.

The chain links TRBV6-5 to TRBJ1-1; D gene uncertain. V lost 6 bases and J lost 6, with 17 bases in between. The CDR3 extends over 14 amino acids. The germline CDR1 and CDR2 sequences are MNHEY and SVGAGI. DNA for the CDR3: TGTGCCAGCAGCCCCGTGTCCGGAGTGGCTGAAGCTTTCTTT. Translation: CASSPVSGVAEAFF.

The chain uses TRBV4-1 and TRBJ2-2; D not certain. The germline V gene encodes CDR1 MGHRA and CDR2 YSYEKL. CDR3 length equals 15 residues. V was cut by 0 bases and J by 2 bases, with 7 bases left in between. The CDR3 loop reads CASSQEWTNTGELFF. The CDR3, as DNA: TGCGCCAGCAGCCAAGAATGGACCAACACCGGGGAGCTGTTTTTT.

DNA for the CDR3: TGTGCCAGCATCGGGGGTACCCGGGATACGCAGTATTTT. This codes for CASIGGTRDTQYF. The V and J genes are TRBV6-1 and TRBJ2-3, with D tentatively TRBD2 (6 bases). From germline, CDR1 is MNHNS and CDR2 SASEGT. Deletions cut 7 bases from V and 6 bases from J, with 14 bases between. This CDR3 contains 13 residues.

The J gene is TRBJ1-1, the V gene TRBV29-1; TRBD1 aligns across 7 bases. CDR1 and CDR2 from the germline V gene are SQVTM and ANQGSEA. V lost 6 bases, J lost 3 bases, and 10 bases stayed unmatched. The CDR3 spans 14 residues. The CDR3 nucleotides are TGCAGCGTGTGGCCCGCGCAGGGGGACACTGAAGCTTTCTTT. Encoded protein: CSVWPAQGDTEAFF.

The V and J genes are TRBV29-1 and TRBJ2-7, with D perhaps given as TRBD1 or TRBD2 (5 bases each). The germline V gene has CDR1 SQVTM and CDR2 ANQGSEA. The CDR3 length is 12 residues. V was trimmed by 6 bases and J by 1 base, leaving 10 bases between them. The CDR3 coding sequence is TGCAGCGTCCGGGACGGGTCCTACGAGCAGTACTTC. It codes for CSVRDGSYEQYF.

The chain employs TRBV6-5 and TRBJ1-5; TRBD1 aligns across 8 bases. The CDR3 loop spans 15 amino acids. Losses at the gene ends were 6 bases for V and 3 bases for J; bases not matched to a gene: 7. The germline V gene encodes CDR1 MNHEY and CDR2 SVGAGI. The chain's CDR3 is CASRYTTGDNQPQHF. The DNA for the CDR3 is TGTGCCAGCAGGTACACGACAGGGGACAATCAGCCCCAGCATTTT.

The chain carries TRBV30 and TRBJ1-6; D not certain. Trimming cost V 4 bases and J 5 bases, with 12 bases left between them. Germline V gives CDR1 GTSNPN, CDR2 SVGIG (reference sequence). CDR3 size: 14 residues. CDR3 residues: CAWIGQSNNSPLHF. CDR3 nucleotide sequence: TGTGCCTGGATTGGGCAGTCGAATAATTCACCCCTCCACTTT.

Here the CDR3 DNA reads TGTGCCAGCAGATTAAGAGAAGGGGAGACCCAGTACTTC. This encodes CASRLREGETQYF. The V gene is TRBV7-9, the J gene TRBJ2-5; D gene uncertain. The CDR3 totals 13 residues. The V and J ends lost 6 bases and 5 bases respectively, with 13 bases between them. Germline V gene lookup returns CDR1 SEHNR and CDR2 FQNEAQ (reference sequence).

This clone occurred a few times. The rearrangement uses TRBV7-9 and TRBJ1-2; D call uncertain. This CDR3 is built from 14 residues. CDR1 and CDR2 (germline): SEHNR, FQNEAQ (reference sequence). Trimming pared 1 base from V and 0 bases from J, leaving 6 bases between. The chain's CDR3 is CASSLDNTNYGYTF. Written as DNA, the CDR3 is TGTGCCAGCAGCTTAGATAACACTAACTATGGCTACACCTTC.

The chain links TRBV30 to TRBJ1-5; TRBD1 is a possible D gene (5 bases). Germline CDR1 and CDR2: GTSNPN and SVGIG (reference sequence). The CDR3 is 13 amino acids. Trimming cost V 2 bases and J 5 bases, with 10 bases left between them. CDR3 nucleotides: TGTGCCTGGAGTCGGCAGGGAGATCAGCCCCAGCATTTT. Its protein is CAWSRQGDQPQHF.

The CDR3 is CASSLRVLYQPQHF. The CDR3 DNA reads TGTGCCAGTAGTCTCCGGGTCCTATATCAGCCCCAGCATTTT. The chain recombines TRBV19 with TRBJ1-5, with D unresolved. The germline V gene encodes CDR1 LNHDA and CDR2 SQIVND (reference sequence). CDR3 length: 14 amino acids. V was clipped by 5 bases and J by 5 bases, with 13 bases between them. Combining the CDR3 with reference TRBV19 and TRBJ1-5 gives the whole variable domain DGGITQSPKYLFRKEGQNVTLSCEQNLNHDAMYWYRQDPGQGLRLIYYSQIVNDFQKGDIAEGYSVSREKKESFPLTVTSAQKNPTAFYLCASSLRVLYQPQHFGDGTRLSIL.

The rearrangement joins TRBV12-5 to TRBJ1-2; D is undetermined. Germline V gene sequence: CDR1 LGHNT, CDR2 FRNRAP. The CDR3 is 12 amino acids. Trimming took off 1 base at V and 8 bases at J, with 8 bases between the two ends. The CDR3 region has the DNA TGTGCTAGTGGTTTGGACCTCTCGGGCTACACCTTC. This gives the protein CASGLDLSGYTF.

The chain uses TRBV18 and TRBJ1-1, with a tentative D call TRBD1 (5 bases). V dropped 2 bases and J dropped 0 bases, with 13 bases sitting between them. This CDR3 spans 16 amino acids. Germline lookup yields CDR1 KGHSH and CDR2 LQKENI. CDR3 residues: CASSPTDITMNTEAFF. CDR3 coding DNA: TGTGCCAGCTCACCAACGGACATTACCATGAACACTGAAGCTTTCTTT.

V usage is TRBV7-2 and J usage is TRBJ2-7, with TRBD2 matching over 8 bases. Germline CDR1 and CDR2: SGHTA and FQGNSA. V shed 5 bases, J shed 5 bases, and the junction held 14 bases outside the gene matches. The CDR3 loop spans 16 amino acids. The CDR3 region has the DNA TGTGCCAGCAGCCCTGGGTCGGGGGGGGCTTCGGACGAGCAGTACTTC. Translated: CASSPGSGGASDEQYF.

The CDR3 nucleotides read TGTGCCAGCAGTAACAGGCTTGAAGCTTTCTTT. This gives the protein CASSNRLEAFF. This sequence joins TRBV6-5 and TRBJ1-1; tentatively, D is TRBD1 (5 bases). Germline V gene lookup returns CDR1 MNHEY and CDR2 SVGAGI. The CDR3 contains 11 residues. The V gene lost 5 bases and the J gene lost 7 bases, with 8 bases spanning the gap.

CDR3 amino acids: CASSLAAGNTGELFF. In DNA form, the CDR3 reads TGTGCCAGCAGCTTGGCAGCGGGTAACACCGGGGAGCTGTTTTTT. The chain carries TRBV5-4 and TRBJ2-2; a weak D match, TRBD2 (6 bases). CDR3 length: 15 amino acids. V lost 0 bases, J lost 2 bases, and 8 bases lay in between. Germline V gene lookup returns CDR1 SGHNT and CDR2 YYREEE (reference sequence).

This clone was seen a handful of times. J is TRBJ2-1 and V is TRBV5-1; D may be TRBD1 or TRBD2 (5 bases each). The V gene's germline CDR1 is SGHRS and CDR2 YFSETQ. Trimming pared 4 bases from V and 0 bases from J, leaving 14 bases between. This CDR3 spans 16 amino acids. The CDR3 coding sequence is TGCGCCAGCAGCACCGGGACGCGTTACTCCTACAATGAGCAGTTCTTC. Its translation: CASSTGTRYSYNEQFF.

J is TRBJ1-1 and V is TRBV30; D gene unclear. The CDR3 contains 13 residues. The V end lost 3 bases, the J end lost 4 bases, and 12 bases lay between the germline ends. Germline loops: CDR1 GTSNPN, CDR2 SVGIG (reference sequence). The CDR3 DNA sequence: TGTGCCTGGAGCGCTACTTGGGGCACTGAAGCTTTCTTT. Its translation: CAWSATWGTEAFF.

The chain uses TRBV30 and TRBJ2-5, with D maybe TRBD2 (5 bases). In germline, CDR1 is GTSNPN, CDR2 SVGIG (reference sequence). The V gene lost 3 bases and the J gene lost 1 base, with 9 bases spanning the gap. There are 13 residues in the CDR3. CDR3 in amino acids: CAWRMDFQETQYF. In nucleotides, the CDR3 is TGTGCCTGGAGGATGGACTTCCAAGAGACCCAGTACTTC.

The chain couples TRBV5-4 to TRBJ2-5, with TRBD1 matching over 10 bases. V gave up 4 bases and J gave up 3 bases; unmatched junction bases: 9. This CDR3 has 16 amino acids. CDR1 and CDR2 from the germline V gene are SGHNT and YYREEE (reference sequence). CDR3 in amino acids: CASSVDRGSHKETQYF. CDR3 sequence (DNA): TGTGCCAGCAGCGTGGACAGGGGGTCCCATAAAGAGACCCAGTACTTC.